This T cell receptor (beta chain) emerged from a study of blood T cells in healthy people across ages. Overall study results and limits: Getting older went along with TCR beta diversity per million T cells dropping roughly linearly.

A second about 7 to 12 cycle PCR used barcoded and J-beta primers. TCRdb re-called the 5' RACE reads with MiXCR, one entry per CDR3 protein. The table lists about 540,000 distinct CDR3 sequences, approximately 25% of them singletons. The CDR3 runs 15 residues. Per germline, CDR1 MNHEY and CDR2 SVGAGI. The V end was cut by 0 bases, the J end by 6 bases, with 12 bases between. In this sample, this clonotype turned up many times. What it binds is unknown. The same data also went into a second study, on T cells of mothers and their children. That publication notes: The authors detected no persistent microchimeric T cell clones.

Sequencing input: blood. The clonotype was recovered from a boy aged 5-17 years in good health. The V gene is TRBV6-5, the J gene TRBJ2-1; D might be TRBD1 (6 bases). The CDR3 bases are TGTGCCAGCAGTTACTCGGGGGCCCGTAGCAATGAGCAGTTCTTC. Residues: CASSYSGARSNEQFF.